This entry is about one T cell receptor beta chain. It lacks a known antigen. No clone much larger than this one lies a single base away; base qualities are absent. Receptor libraries were prepared by the immunoSEQ multiplex PCR assay. A mixture of 60 forward primers for TCR Vbeta segments and 13 reverse primers for TCR Jbeta segments was used in the multiplex PCR. The CDR3 region of rearranged TCR beta genes was amplified from genomic DNA by a multiplex PCR assay. On the Illumina HiSeq System, the amplified TCR beta libraries were sequenced as 87-base-pair reads. The authors' analysis ran thus. A later analysis counted approximately 74 million unique TCR beta chains across the 500 to 850 repertoires, and some 11 million of these chains were shared by at least two donors. Raw reads were error-corrected and collapsed into unique sequences with a nearest-neighbor algorithm that merged closely related sequences to remove PCR and sequencing errors. Alignment of CDR3 sequences to IMGT reference sequences was used to assign V, D and J gene segments. Each retained sequence needed at least a six-nucleotide match to both a V gene segment and a J gene segment. Rearrangements were called productive when the CDR3 lacked stop codons and stayed in frame with V and J; all others were non-productive. Following IMGT convention, CDR3 was defined as the stretch from the second conserved V-encoded cysteine to the conserved J-encoded phenylalanine. The earlier analysis of 550 to 650 of the donors excluded any sequence lacking an unambiguous match to a single V gene segment. An earlier analysis of almost 600 of the donors classified V segments as functional when productive rearrangements were above 56.7% and as segregating when the standard deviation between donors was above 5%. A statistical classification framework was built for diagnosing cytomegalovirus status from the catalog of TCR beta chain sequences. In a later analysis, V and J genes were assigned by comparing TCR nucleotide sequences against IMGT/GENE-DB human TR gene sequences. The TCRdist pipeline was used in a later analysis to assign CDR3 sequences and most-parsimonious VDJ recombination scenarios. In a later analysis, each TCR beta chain was defined by its CDR3 amino acid sequence together with its V-gene family, and reads lacking a unique V-gene family were excluded. A later analysis removed 550 to 700 highly shared, low-generation-probability nucleotide sequences to deal with suspected cross-contamination and a sequencing artifact. In a later analysis, a clonal expansion index was calculated for each public chain from normalized within-repertoire ranks of inferred template counts. In a later analysis, generation probabilities were computed using a VDJ recombination model fitted to out-of-frame rearrangements, and the results were checked against IGoR. Hypergeometric tests were used in a later analysis to score TCR-TCR, TCR-HLA and TCR-CMV co-occurrence, with a repertoire-size bias correction applied to the TCR pairs. To estimate false discovery rates, a later analysis permuted the HLA or CMV assignments 20 times. A later analysis grouped co-occurring TCRs with DBSCAN, adding TCRdist sequence similarity when clustering within HLA-allele-positive subsets. Co-occurrence clustering excluded repertoires with fewer than 30,000 or more than 120,000 public chains, plus five with anomalous nucleotide sharing. As stored in TCRdb, this immuneACCESS dataset retains in-frame rearrangements with V and J assigned. A fraction of the clones does not appear; measured against another copy, unresolved V genes explain less than half of the discrepancy, and the remainder lacks a known reason. Clonal size and the V and J genes are those of that table, whereas D and trimming came from the DNA. The sample table contains more than 100,000 clones; only one count was recorded for approximately 64% of them. The ten largest clones add up to 2% to 2.5% of the sample.

The data were taken from a study of cytomegalovirus exposure and HLA in healthy donors (TCRdb year 2017). Regarding the complete study: In an earlier analysis of some 610 of the donors, approximately 260 Gb of sequence data and approximately 120 million unique TCR beta sequences from about 190 million T cells were reported. Approximately 310 gigabases of sequencing data and around 88 million unique TCR sequences made up an early release that covered 640 HLA-typed donors. The genetic ancestry cluster associated with self-reported Caucasian donors included 81% of the 300 to 450 genotyped donors. The study aimed to test whether signatures of past pathogen exposure could be identified by cataloging public T cell receptors. The study profiled the T cell repertoires of under 700 subjects by immunosequencing and related them to cytomegalovirus serostatus. A separate validation cohort of approximately 130 different subjects was used in addition to the approximately 670-subject first cohort. The study combined high-throughput TCR immunosequencing, statistical association of individual TCRs with disease status, and machine learning to predict cytomegalovirus infection status. A later analysis re-examined previously published TCR beta repertoires from more than 550 donors and added high-resolution HLA genotyping to investigate patterns of TCR occurrence. In the later analysis, no new phenotypic data were used to find candidate immune exposures; instead, reliance was placed on TCR beta sequences and their occurrence across donors. An earlier analysis of some 500 of the donors used high-throughput TCR beta sequencing to judge whether each TCR beta V gene segment behaved as functional or pseudogenic. Donor age, sex, ethnicity and CMV serostatus were compiled alongside the repertoire data. A later genetic analysis used genome-wide SNP genotypes for 398 of the 666 donors, treating that subset as a discovery cohort. Every discovery cohort repertoire had been produced on one sequencing platform. HLA typing included class I and class II loci at four-digit resolution. The number of typed donors differed by locus: roughly 620-630 for A, B, C, DRB1 and DQB1; approximately 530 for DQA1; approximately 610 for DPA1; and 400 to 480 for DPB1. Several DR-DQ haplotypes were handled as single units for association and clustering because linkage in the cohort was strong. Among a few hundred genotyped donors of the cohort, an average of roughly 240,000 unique TCR beta nucleotide sequences were sequenced per donor, roughly 20% of them non-productive. Findings and caveats that apply to the study as a whole: The earlier analysis of a few hundred of the donors excluded fewer than 20 rarely observed V segments, including chromosome 9 orphons, because counts were too low. A later analysis reported that several top co-occurrence clusters appeared linked to parvovirus B19, influenza, CMV and Epstein-Barr virus. A few of the identified cytomegalovirus-associated TCR beta chains were confirmed in vitro to be specific for cytomegalovirus antigens. Most TCR sequences were observed very rarely across donors, whereas some public TCRs were present in many individuals. For the cohort, immune exposure information was limited to CMV serostatus. A further reported finding was that TCR beta sequences accurately predicted the HLA-A and HLA-B alleles for most subjects in the first cohort. In an earlier analysis of approximately 590 of the donors, most TCR beta V segments were observed in productive rearrangements about 87% or about 30% of the time, broadly matching IMGT annotations. It was suggested by the authors that the approach could potentially be generalized to other disease states and immunological phenotypes. When HLA alleles, especially DR and DQ, strongly co-occurred, TCR associations were difficult to assign to individual alleles. Compared with the roughly 670-donor mean, donors in an Asian-associated ancestry cluster had fewer N-insertions in productive TCRs, according to a later genetic analysis. Correlated functional status among segregating V segments might reflect linkage disequilibrium, but an unknown experimental factor could not be ruled out. The sequencing pipeline was judged likely to have produced a cluster of highly shared sequence variants as a technical artifact. Most CMV-associated TCR beta chains appeared to be HLA-restricted in a later analysis, and the HLA associations seemed to be driven largely by CMV exposure. In the study, about 150 TCR beta chains were listed as associated with cytomegalovirus. HLA typing was unavailable for some donors at each locus, so association tests used only the typed subset. Only TCR beta chains were sequenced in this cohort, and the absence of alpha or paired-chain data limited detectable features. In a later analysis, TCR association rates were found to vary across HLA loci, with the most associated TCRs seen for DRB1 alleles and the fewest for HLA-C alleles. V-gene and J-gene trimming of TCR beta chains was associated with a missense DCLRE1C variant in a later genetic analysis, and the association was replicated in an independent cohort. Because the 87-base-pair reads could not distinguish some IMGT-functional V segments, including TRBV6-2 and TRBV6-3, those segments were excluded. Specific HLA alleles were associated with 15,000 to 20,000 TCR beta sequences at a false discovery rate of 0.05 in a later analysis. The presence/absence analyses assumed that sequencing depth was roughly uniform across donors, and that assumption may not be true. The classifier was reported to diagnose cytomegalovirus status with high specificity and sensitivity in both the original and validation cohorts. Compared with equally common non-associated chains, HLA-associated TCR beta chains in a later analysis were more clonally expanded and had lower generation probabilities.

In total, 600 or so healthy bone marrow donors made up the cohort. Cohort members were all nominally healthy when sampled, although unrecorded immune exposures were likely present. The donor was CMV seronegative and was included in the group of around 320 seronegative cohort members. Each donor provided a peripheral blood sample, and peripheral blood mononuclear cells were used for TCR beta sequencing. Genomic DNA extraction from the blood cell samples was performed with the Qiagen DNeasy Blood Extraction Kit. The germline V and J ends show losses of 6 bases and 7 bases respectively, and no gene match explains 10 bases of the junction. From the cysteine up to the phenylalanine, the CDR3 has a length of 16 residues. CDR3 DNA is the only sequence kept; it has 48 bases, read in frame from the first base. The germline V gene encodes CDR1 LNHDA and CDR2 SQIVND (reference sequence).

This receptor was taken from a woman in her 40s in good health and CMV-seronegative. Sequencing used PBMCs. The rearranged chain carries TRBV19 and TRBJ2-2, with 11 bases matching TRBD2. The CDR3 reads as follows: CASRETSGETGGELFF. The DNA sequence follows: TGTGCCAGTAGGGAGACTAGCGGGGAAACAGGCGGGGAGCTGTTTTTT.